The sequence of this T cell receptor beta chain was determined in a study of T cells in Graves' hyperthyroidism and ophthalmopathy. Germline values: CDR1 SQVTM, CDR2 ANQGSEA. The ends were cut back, 8 bases at V and 7 bases at J, with 18 bases in the middle. CDR3 length: 13 amino acids. RNA transcripts served as the template for amplifying TCR beta CDR3 regions. First-round RT-PCR of the TCR CDR3 relied on the HTBI primer set. TCRdb passed the multiplex PCR reads through MiXCR, listing each CDR3 protein once. This repertoire shows hundreds of thousands of distinct CDR3 sequences, about two fifths found once; its top ten account for approximately 8.7%.

The chain employs TRBV29-1 and TRBJ1-3, with D tentatively TRBD1 (5 bases). The source of this sequence is a man aged 18 to 35 with Graves' hyperthyroidism. Sequencing used blood. DNA of the CDR3: TGCAGCTTCAAGGATGAGTGGGGGAACACCATATATTTT. Protein: CSFKDEWGNTIYF.